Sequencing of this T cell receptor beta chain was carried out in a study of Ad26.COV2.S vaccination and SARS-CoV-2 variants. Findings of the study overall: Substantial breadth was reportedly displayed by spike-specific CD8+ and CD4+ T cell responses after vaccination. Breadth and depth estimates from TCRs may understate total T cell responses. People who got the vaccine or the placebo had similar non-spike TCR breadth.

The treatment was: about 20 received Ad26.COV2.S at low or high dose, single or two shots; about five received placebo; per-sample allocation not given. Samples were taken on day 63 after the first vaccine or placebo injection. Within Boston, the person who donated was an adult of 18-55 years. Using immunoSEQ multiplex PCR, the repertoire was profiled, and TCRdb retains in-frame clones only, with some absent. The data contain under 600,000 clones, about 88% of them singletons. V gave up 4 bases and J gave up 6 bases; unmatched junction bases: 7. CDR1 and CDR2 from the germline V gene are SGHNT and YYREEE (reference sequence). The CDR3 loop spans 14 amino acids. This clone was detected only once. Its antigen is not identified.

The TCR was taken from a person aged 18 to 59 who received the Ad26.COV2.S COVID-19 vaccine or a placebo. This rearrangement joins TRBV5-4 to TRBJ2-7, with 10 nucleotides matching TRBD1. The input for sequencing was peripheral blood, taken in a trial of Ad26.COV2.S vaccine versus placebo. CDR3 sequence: CASSAGTGDFEQYF. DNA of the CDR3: TGTGCCAGCAGCGCCGGGACAGGGGATTTCGAGCAGTACTTC.